This TCR beta chain was found in a study of T-cell reconstitution after alpha-beta-depleted transplantation in children (dated by TCRdb to between 2015 and 2016). About the full investigation: Using TCR repertoire profiling, the study followed T-cell immune reconstitution in a quantitative way in children after TCRalphabeta/CD19-depleted allogeneic hematopoietic cell transplantation. Study-wide findings and limitations: The apparently early alphabetaT-cell count recovery about two months after transplant was reportedly dependent on only several hundred rapidly expanded clones derived from non-depleted graft cells. In some patients, high TCRbeta diversity at day 60 was attributed to recipient T cells and intrathymic progenitors that had survived conditioning. Over subsequent months, a decline in hyperexpanded clone frequencies was noted, and after one year, T-cell counts and TCRbeta diversity were mostly ascribed to newly produced T cells.

The sample's treatment or condition label, in plain terms: allogeneic hematopoietic cell transplantation with graft depleted of TCRalphabeta T cells and CD19 B cells. The transplant recipients were children given TCRalphabeta/CD19-depleted allogeneic hematopoietic cell grafts. Library construction relied on PCR. The sequencing machine was an Illumina HiSeq 2500. To normalize quantification of the TCRbeta repertoire, the TCR libraries were built with molecular barcoding that relied on unique molecular identifiers. TCRdb ran its own pipeline on the public reads, namely fastp trimming at Q25 and MiXCR clone calling, and kept in-frame beta chains. One record per CDR3 amino acid sequence lists the most common genes and DNA. The sample table holds some 200,000 distinct CDR3 sequences, of which 7% to 9% were seen once. The ten largest clones capture 35% to 40% of the sample. A few counts support this clonotype. The specificity of this receptor is unknown. Base qualities are not at hand, and no much larger clone is one base apart.

The source is a male patient aged 2 to 10 who had a stem cell transplant for acute myeloid leukemia, so the T cells may come from the graft donor. This sample comprised PBMCs, mostly from graft donor cells, obtained 360 days after TCRalphabeta/CD19-depleted stem cell transplant.

CDR3 reads: CASSQGTAQLFCSYEQYV. The base sequence is TGTGCCAGCAGCCAAGGGACAGCTCAACTCTTCTGCTCCTACGAGCAGTACGTC. The rearranged chain carries TRBV12-3 or TRBV12-4 and TRBJ2-7, and 7 junction bases match TRBD1. The CDR3, cysteine through valine, is 18 amino acids long. The kept DNA is CDR3 alone, 54 bases in frame from the first base. After removal of 6 bases from V and 0 bases from J, the junction retains 17 bases not matched to a gene.